These 21 T cell receptor beta chains were sequenced from one sample in a study of blood T cell repertoires in COVID-19. Data came from immunoSEQ multiplex PCR; TCRdb stores just in-frame clones and leaves some out. Of 60,000 to 80,000 clones in the sample, roughly 83% are singletons; the top ten hold approximately 8.8%. Sequencing input: peripheral blood. These receptors were taken from a man between 45 and 60 years old with active COVID-19.

The rearrangement uses TRBV6-6 and TRBJ1-3, with D uncertain. Trimming took 5 bases from V and 1 from J, leaving 18 bases between them. The germline V gene encodes CDR1 MNHNY and CDR2 SVGAGI (reference sequence). The CDR3 runs to 17 residues. The CDR3 spells CASSPLHNTFSGNTIYF. The CDR3 coding sequence is TGTGCCAGCAGTCCGTTGCATAACACCTTTTCTGGAAACACCATATATTTT.

The chain joins TRBV9 to TRBJ2-3; 9 bases match TRBD2. This CDR3 region has 16 residues. The germline V gene has CDR1 SGDLS and CDR2 YYNGEE. V gave up 0 bases and J gave up 7 bases; unmatched junction bases: 9. The chain's CDR3 is CASSVVDSGRVNTQYF. The CDR3 DNA reads as TGTGCCAGCAGCGTAGTCGATAGCGGGAGAGTAAATACGCAGTATTTT.

This clone occurred a few times. The chain recombines TRBV4-2 with TRBJ1-5; 8 positions agree with TRBD1. CDR3 size: 17 residues. From germline, CDR1 is LGHNA and CDR2 YNFKEQ. The ends lost 3 bases at V and 5 bases at J; junction bases unmatched: 12. As DNA, the CDR3 is TGTGCCAGCAGCCAGAGGCGGACAGGGCGGTTTGATCAGCCCCAGCATTTT. Translating gives CASSQRRTGRFDQPQHF.

Written as DNA, the CDR3 is TGTGCCAGCAGTTGGGGACAGGGTCGTGCTGAGCAGTTCTTC. Translated, it gives CASSWGQGRAEQFF. V is TRBV6-5 and J is TRBJ2-1, with 9 bases identical to TRBD1. Trimming at V came to 4 bases and at J to 9 bases, leaving 7 bases not matched to a gene. The germline V gene has CDR1 MNHEY and CDR2 SVGAGI. This CDR3 spans 14 amino acids.

This clone was counted a few times. The V call is TRBV7-9, the J call TRBJ1-1, with D possibly matching TRBD1 (5 bases). The CDR3 loop spans 14 amino acids. V was cut by 5 bases and J by 5 bases, with 15 bases left in between. Per the germline V gene, CDR1 is SEHNR and CDR2 is FQNEAQ (reference sequence). CDR3: CASSVVGGNTEAFF. The CDR3 nucleotides read TGTGCCAGCAGCGTTGTGGGGGGGAATACTGAAGCTTTCTTT.

This clone was recorded once. The CDR3 here is CASIPWGTGPKPRGTQYF. CDR3 coding DNA: TGTGCCAGCATCCCGTGGGGGACAGGGCCCAAACCGCGGGGGACCCAGTACTTC. This sequence joins TRBV2 and TRBJ2-5; 9 positions agree with TRBD1. The germline gives CDR1 SNHLY, CDR2 FYNNEI. The V gene end was trimmed by 7 bases and the J gene end by 7 bases; junction bases not matched to a gene: 22. The CDR3 runs to 18 residues.

The chain employs TRBV28 and TRBJ1-5; possibly TRBD1 for D (6 bases). Trimming shortened V by 5 bases and J by 5 bases, and 16 bases separated the two germline ends. This CDR3 region has 15 residues. Per the germline V gene, CDR1 is MDHEN and CDR2 is SYDVKM. DNA for the CDR3: TGTGCCAGCAGTCCCGGAGACAGGATTTATCAGCCCCAGCATTTT. Translated: CASSPGDRIYQPQHF.

The chain joins TRBV11-3 to TRBJ2-5; 8 bases are a match to TRBD2. From germline, CDR1 is SGHNT and CDR2 YENEEA. The CDR3 spans 16 residues. V was clipped by 7 bases and J by 4 bases; unmatched bases: 14. For the CDR3, the DNA is TGTGCCAGCAATATTAACGGGACTAGGGTAGGAGAGACCCAGTACTTC. It yields the protein CASNINGTRVGETQYF.

This clone was seen just once. The rearrangement links TRBV6-5 to TRBJ1-6; 8 bases fit TRBD1. The ends lost 4 bases at V and 8 bases at J; junction bases unmatched: 10. The V gene's germline CDR1 is MNHEY and CDR2 SVGAGI. The CDR3 spans 16 residues. CDR3 in DNA: TGTGCCAGCAGTTCCCGGACAGGGCCTCGGGATTCACCCCTCCACTTT. This translates into CASSSRTGPRDSPLHF.

V gene TRBV7-2 combines with J gene TRBJ1-1; 10 bases match TRBD1. Germline CDR1 reads SGHTA; CDR2 reads FQGNSA. Germline trimming cut 2 bases from V and 3 bases from J; bases unmatched to any gene: 3. The CDR3 runs 15 residues. The CDR3 protein is CASSLSDRGHTEAFF. Here the CDR3 DNA reads TGTGCCAGCAGCTTATCAGACAGGGGGCACACTGAAGCTTTCTTT.

This clone has just a few counts. The chain employs TRBV4-2 and TRBJ2-3; 14 positions agree with TRBD2. The CDR3 runs 18 residues. The germline gives CDR1 LGHNA, CDR2 YNFKEQ. V was clipped by 2 bases and J by 2 bases; unmatched bases: 6. The CDR3: CASSQSPGLAGVTDTQYF. The CDR3 DNA follows: TGTGCCAGCAGCCAATCCCCGGGACTAGCGGGAGTCACAGATACGCAGTATTTT.

The chain uses TRBV3-1 (or the pseudogene TRBV3-2) and TRBJ2-7, with D tentatively TRBD2 (5 bases). The CDR3 contains 15 residues. The V gene's germline CDR1 is LGHDT and CDR2 YNNKEL (reference sequence). The germline V and J ends were trimmed by 4 bases and 3 bases, with 16 bases remaining between them. The CDR3 sequence is CASSREEDGSYEQYF. The CDR3 bases are TGTGCCAGCAGCCGCGAGGAGGACGGTAGCTACGAGCAGTACTTC.

This rearrangement joins TRBV5-1 to TRBJ2-5, with 7 bases identical to TRBD1. V shed 2 bases, J shed 2 bases, and the junction held 6 bases outside the gene matches. Per germline, CDR1 SGHRS and CDR2 YFSETQ. The CDR3 covers 15 residues. CDR3 in amino acids: CASSFGTALQETQYF. DNA for the CDR3: TGCGCCAGCAGCTTTGGGACAGCCTTACAAGAGACCCAGTACTTC.

The genes are TRBV6-5 and TRBJ1-2; no clear D gene. CDR3 size: 12 residues. CDR1 and CDR2 (germline): MNHEY, SVGAGI. Trimming shortened V by 5 bases and J by 5 bases, and 9 bases separated the two germline ends. The CDR3 is CASSRGPYGYTF. In DNA form, the CDR3 reads TGTGCCAGCAGTCGCGGCCCGTATGGCTACACCTTC.

The J gene is TRBJ2-3, the V gene TRBV5-4; 8 nucleotides align to TRBD2. V dropped 3 bases and J dropped 6; count of bases not matched to a gene: 6. The V gene's germline CDR1 is SGHNT and CDR2 YYREEE (reference sequence). The CDR3 contains 14 residues. This CDR3 is CASSYGRAVDTQYF. The CDR3 coding sequence is TGTGCCAGCAGCTACGGGAGGGCGGTGGATACGCAGTATTTT.

The chain links TRBV19 to TRBJ1-6, with 9 bases that match TRBD1. The CDR3 has 13 amino acids. With 10 bases clipped from V and 7 bases from J, the junction kept 5 bases outside the gene matches. Germline lookup yields CDR1 LNHDA and CDR2 SQIVND (reference sequence). CDR3: CATRQGVNSPLHF. The CDR3 DNA follows: TGTGCCACACGACAGGGGGTCAATTCACCCCTCCACTTT.

The CDR3 nucleotides are TGTGCCAGCAGTTCAGGGGGCTACGAGCAGTACTTC. Protein: CASSSGGYEQYF. The rearrangement uses TRBV6-2 or TRBV6-3 and TRBJ2-7; 7 nucleotides align to TRBD1. The germline V gene encodes CDR1 MNHEY and CDR2 SVGEGT. The length of the CDR3 is 12 residues. The V segment lost 4 bases and the J segment 3 bases; nucleotides outside the gene matches: 0.

This chain joins TRBV5-1 and TRBJ1-1; D remains ambiguous. The germline V and J ends were trimmed by 0 bases and 0 bases, with 12 bases remaining between them. Per germline, CDR1 SGHRS and CDR2 YFSETQ. This CDR3 comprises 16 residues. CDR3 residues: CASSLDARRLNTEAFF. CDR3 DNA sequence: TGCGCCAGCAGCTTGGACGCCCGGAGACTGAACACTGAAGCTTTCTTT.

This clone appeared a single time. J is TRBJ2-7 and V is TRBV4-3, with TRBD1 matching over 7 bases. The V gene end was trimmed by 2 bases and the J gene end by 6 bases; junction bases not matched to a gene: 16. The CDR3 contains 17 residues. Germline V gene lookup returns CDR1 LGHNA and CDR2 YSLEER. In nucleotides, the CDR3 is TGCGCCAGCAGCCAACAATACCGGGACAGCGTTCCCTTCGAGCAGTACTTC. This translates into CASSQQYRDSVPFEQYF.

The CDR3 protein is CASSYEDRTSDTIYF. CDR3 coding DNA: TGCGCCAGCAGCTACGAGGACAGGACAAGTGACACCATATATTTT. This chain joins TRBV5-1 and TRBJ1-3, with 7 bases lining up with TRBD1. The CDR3 covers 15 residues. Germline assignment: CDR1 SGHRS and CDR2 YFSETQ. The J segment lost 8 bases and the V segment lost 3 bases, leaving 11 bases of the junction unmatched.

The gene calls are TRBV5-1 and TRBJ1-5, with D uncertain. The CDR3 extends over 14 amino acids. Germline lookup yields CDR1 SGHRS and CDR2 YFSETQ. With 6 bases removed from V and 2 bases from J, the gap between germline ends came to 12 bases. CDR3 sequence: CASKRGEGNQPQHF. As DNA, the CDR3 is TGCGCCAGCAAACGCGGGGAAGGCAATCAGCCCCAGCATTTT.